The present entry profiles one T cell receptor beta chain with its context. What this receptor recognizes is not known. Qualities for individual bases were not recorded, and no much larger clone is one base off. This sample was taken from a study of T cells in Graves' hyperthyroidism and ophthalmopathy (dated by TCRdb to between 2019 and 2020). Turning to the overall study: Peripheral blood was collected at initial diagnosis, before any treatment. Whether ophthalmopathy could be predicted prospectively was tested in an independent validation cohort made up of roughly 19 hyperthyroidism patients plus 17 patients who later progressed to ophthalmopathy. To identify TCR V-J signatures that set the groups apart, the researchers used a discovery cohort of 95 to 100 patients, made up of about 44 with Graves' ophthalmopathy and about 59 with stable Graves' hyperthyroidism. Thyroid tissue and blood T-cell repertoires from six or seven Graves' hyperthyroidism patients were also compared in the study. Once sampling was done, hyperthyroidism patients were given methimazole at a starting dose of 30 mg daily, whereas ophthalmopathy patients were given high-dose intravenous methylprednisolone. According to the paper, TCR Vbeta CDR3 sequencing was carried out on approximately 140 peripheral blood samples, which came from about 45 ophthalmopathy, around 75 hyperthyroidism and roughly 17 progressor patients. The approximately 100 discovery patients were randomly split 7:3 into training and test sets. General study outcomes and caveats: Most expanded thyroid clonotypes (frequency above 0.001) were also detected in blood, a finding suggesting that blood repertoires may reflect thyroid immune responses. In validation, progression to ophthalmopathy was predicted by the model with 65% to 71% sensitivity and approximately 78% specificity, a median of about 6.4 months before onset. A 13 V-J signature model separated ophthalmopathy from stable hyperthyroidism, with approximately 87% sensitivity and roughly 84% specificity in cross-validation and 80%/75% in testing. No statistical method was used to set the sample size in advance, and investigators knew the group allocation.

Ophthalmopathy patients had moderately to severely active disease, with a Clinical Activity Score of 3 or more, a NOSPECS grade of 4 or more, and a disease duration of less than 3 months. Exclusion was applied to patients with uncontrolled infections, other autoimmune diseases, pregnancy or lactation. Clinical symptoms, serum thyroxine and TRAb, thyroid ultrasound, and orbital computed tomography formed the basis for the diagnoses. Ficoll-Paque density gradient centrifugation was used to isolate PBMCs from around 10 ml of fresh peripheral blood. Total RNA was extracted using Trizol reagent, and RNA quality was assessed on an Agilent 2100 Bioanalyzer. Amplification of TCR beta CDR3 regions was carried out from RNA transcripts. The TCR CDR3 was subjected to a first round of RT-PCR using the HTBI primer set and the Qiagen OneStep RT-PCR kit. Libraries were constructed in a second round of multiplex PCR, after which size selection and purification were carried out. Libraries were sequenced paired-end with 100 bp reads on an Illumina HiSeq2000. Turning to the authors' computational methods: Raw data were processed with SOAPnuke, discarding reads with adapters, uncalled bases, mean Phred below 15, or no exact constant-primer or identifier match. High-quality paired reads were merged with COPE v1.2.5, and unique nucleotide sequences were defined as clonotypes. MiTCR v1.1 was used to align the clonotypes against IMGT TRBV, TRBD and TRBJ reference segments. The analysis was restricted to V-J combinations with a frequency above 0.0001, which together covered around 99% of the repertoires. The TCS score was defined as the ratio of F50 (clonal expansion) to E x V (chaos), calculated using BLOSUM62-based TCRdist between CDR3 peptides within each V-J. Welch's t-statistics and random forest reduced fewer than 600 V-J features to some 14, which were used in a naive Bayes classifier (R e1071). The public reads were quality trimmed at Q25 with fastp and then assembled into clones with MiXCR by TCRdb, keeping productive beta chains. Rows matching on CDR3 protein sequence are summarized as one entry with the most common DNA and genes. It is TCRdb's table, rather than the study itself, that gives the V and J calls and clone size. In this sample the table shows 500,000 or so distinct CDR3 sequences, roughly 18% of which occur a single time. The leading ten clones occupy around 17% of the sample.

The TCR sequence derives from a woman between 18 and 29 years old with Graves' ophthalmopathy. Sample: blood.

The CDR3 here reads CASSFKPFFSNTGELFF. The nucleotides are TGTGCCAGCAGTTTCAAACCTTTTTTTTCGAACACCGGGGAGCTGTTTTTT. The chain was built from TRBV27 and TRBJ2-2, with the D gene not clear enough to name. The CDR3 has 17 amino acids, counting the end cysteine and phenylalanine. CDR3 DNA only is kept here, 51 bases in frame from base 1. V is pared back by 3 bases and J by 0 bases, with 14 bases lying between the germline termini. The germline V gene (reference sequence) sets CDR1 to MNHEY and CDR2 to SMNVEV.